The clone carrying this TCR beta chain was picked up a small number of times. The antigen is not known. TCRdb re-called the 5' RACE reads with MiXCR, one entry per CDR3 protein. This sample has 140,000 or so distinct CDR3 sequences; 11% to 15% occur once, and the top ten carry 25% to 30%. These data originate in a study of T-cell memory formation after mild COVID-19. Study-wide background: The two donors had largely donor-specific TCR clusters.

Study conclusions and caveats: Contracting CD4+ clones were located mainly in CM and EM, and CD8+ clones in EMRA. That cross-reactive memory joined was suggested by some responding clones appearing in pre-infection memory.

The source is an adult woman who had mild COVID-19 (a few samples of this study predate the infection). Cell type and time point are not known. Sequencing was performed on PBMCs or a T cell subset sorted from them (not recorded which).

Written as DNA, the CDR3 is TGTGCCAGCAGGTCTAACAGGGGGCTCTACAATGAGCAGTTCTTC. As protein: CASRSNRGLYNEQFF. The genes are TRBV7-9 and TRBJ2-1; 9 nucleotides agree with TRBD1. The germline V gene encodes CDR1 SEHNR and CDR2 FQNEAQ (reference sequence). With 6 bases clipped from V and 3 bases from J, the junction kept 6 bases outside the gene matches. This CDR3 contains 15 residues.